The clone carrying this TCR beta chain was seen only a few times. Its antigen is not identified. This specimen comes from a study of cytomegalovirus exposure and HLA in healthy donors. Overall study results and limits: The authors later found HLA-associated TCR beta chains more clonally expanded than equally common others. Further analysis was carried out later, and it showed several of the most significant clusters appearing linked to common viral pathogens. Most TCR sequences were seen very rarely across donors, but some public TCRs occurred in many.

Both 60 Vbeta primers and 13 Jbeta primers went into the PCR. Data came from immunoSEQ multiplex PCR; TCRdb stores just in-frame clones and leaves some out. Here the sample spans tens of thousands of clones, 6% to 9% being singletons. The TCR originated in a man aged 50-59 years in good health and CMV-seronegative. What was sequenced was PBMCs.

CDR3 amino acids: CASSLGQDPKTGGYTF. CDR3 sequence (DNA): TGTGCCAGCAGCTTGGGACAGGACCCCAAGACCGGTGGCTACACCTTC. This chain links TRBV11-2 with TRBJ1-2; 8 bases fit TRBD1. CDR1 SGHAT and CDR2 FQNNGV come from the germline V gene. V shed 3 bases, J shed 7 bases, and the junction held 13 bases outside the gene matches. This CDR3 has 16 amino acids.